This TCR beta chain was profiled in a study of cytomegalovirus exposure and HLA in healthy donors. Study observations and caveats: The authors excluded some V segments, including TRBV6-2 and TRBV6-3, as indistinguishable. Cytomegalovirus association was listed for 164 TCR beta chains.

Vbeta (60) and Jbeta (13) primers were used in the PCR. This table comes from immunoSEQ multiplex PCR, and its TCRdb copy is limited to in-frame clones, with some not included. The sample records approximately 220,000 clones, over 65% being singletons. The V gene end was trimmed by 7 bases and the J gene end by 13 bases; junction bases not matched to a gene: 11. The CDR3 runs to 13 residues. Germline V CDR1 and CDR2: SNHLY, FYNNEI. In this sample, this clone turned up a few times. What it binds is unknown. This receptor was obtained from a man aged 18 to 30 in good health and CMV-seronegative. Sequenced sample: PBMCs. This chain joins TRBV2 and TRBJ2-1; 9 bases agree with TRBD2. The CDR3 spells CASNPGREGEQFF. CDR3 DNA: TGTGCCAGCAACCCTGGGCGGGAGGGGGAACAGTTCTTC.